The rows below give T cell receptor beta chains drawn from one sample of a study of cytomegalovirus exposure and HLA in healthy donors. Some clones are missing from TCRdb's copy, which holds only in-frame ones; the method was immunoSEQ multiplex PCR. The sample holds about 110,000 clones. The sample taken for sequencing was PBMCs. Receptors were obtained from a man aged 45-60 years in good health and CMV-seronegative. CDR3s leave out the opening cysteine and the closing phenylalanine or tryptophan. Each record gives: J gene, D gene, V gene, CDR3 protein. A D gene is named only where the DNA matches it firmly.

>TRBJ2-6|.|TRBV27
ASSFRGANVLT
>TRBJ2-2|.|TRBV30
AWSGGNTGELF
>TRBJ2-3|TRBD1|TRBV5-1
ASSLELQGTGTDTQY
>TRBJ2-5|.|TRBV5-6
ASSWTGEETQY
>TRBJ2-1|TRBD1|TRBV5-1
ASSFIPRDRQF
>TRBJ1-2|.|TRBV7-9
ASSSSLGLLDGYT
>TRBJ2-5|.|TRBV4-1
ASSPVTGDGKTQY
>TRBJ2-7|TRBD2|TRBV19
ASSISSGNSYEQY
>TRBJ2-2|.|TRBV9
ASSAYTGELF
>TRBJ1-5|.|TRBV19
ASTTRLMRPQH
>TRBJ1-2|.|TRBV15
ATSRGQNYGYT
>TRBJ2-7|.|TRBV11-1
ASSSVGAQQY
>TRBJ1-1|.|TRBV6-1
ASSDYRAFGTEAF
>TRBJ2-6|.|TRBV6-1
ASRESGANVLT
>TRBJ1-5|.|TRBV6-5
ASSWSGNQPQH
>TRBJ1-2|.|TRBV7-2
AVSGYT
>TRBJ2-5|TRBD1|TRBV5-1
ASSQQGARETQY
>TRBJ1-6|.|TRBV7-9
ASSHRDGGDSPLH
>TRBJ1-1|.|TRBV6-1
ASSEWTVMNTEAF
>TRBJ1-2|TRBD1|TRBV30
ACLTGGRHGYT
>.|TRBD1|TRBV4-3
ASSQDRAQGVFNEQY
>TRBJ1-1|.|TRBV5-4
ASSPAPEASSDQAF
>TRBJ1-3|TRBD1|TRBV14
ASSHGQGGEVDTIY
>TRBJ1-4|.|TRBV4-3
ASSQDDREDEKLF
>TRBJ2-2|.|TRBV18
ASSRGTVGAGELF
>TRBJ1-4|.|TRBV6-1
ASSEGRVEKLF
>TRBJ1-1|.|TRBV29-1
SVDQGSSEAF
>TRBJ2-2|TRBD2|TRBV6-1
ASSVGLALDTGELF
>TRBJ1-1|.|TRBV30
AWSVGQNTEAF
>TRBJ1-2|.|TRBV7-2
ASSPVGGIAYGYT
>TRBJ2-7|.|TRBV7-2
ASSPDRPRQQY
>TRBJ1-1|.|TRBV5-4
ASSLEFRVSTEAF
>TRBJ2-4|.|TRBV7-2
ASSLSPPGTKNIQY
>TRBJ1-4|TRBD1|TRBV2
ASSEGIRQGWEKLF
>TRBJ1-6|.|TRBV4-2
ASSQPGSVH
>TRBJ1-2|.|TRBV11-3
ASSLGGSDLYGYT
>TRBJ2-1|TRBD1|TRBV27
ASSFRDRGNNEQF
>TRBJ2-1|TRBD1|TRBV11-2
ASSNYRGRWNEQF
>TRBJ2-5|.|TRBV9
ASSPIHEQETQY
>TRBJ2-5|TRBD1|TRBV2
ASSEVLGQSQETQY
>TRBJ2-3|.|TRBV10-3
AISGTGRADTQY
>TRBJ1-2|.|TRBV10-2
ASSVVHDGVYGYT